This entry lists 5 T cell receptor beta chains sequenced from one sample in a study of OX40 agonist ivuxolimab in advanced cancers. This table comes from immunoSEQ multiplex PCR, and its TCRdb copy is limited to in-frame clones, with some not included. The data contain tens of thousands of clones, around four fifths of them singletons. The sequences come from CD4+ or CD8+ T cells sorted from blood, collected in a trial of the OX40 agonist ivuxolimab. These receptor sequences come from an adult with an advanced solid tumor such as melanoma, head and neck, liver or kidney cancer.

The chain links TRBV30 to TRBJ2-5, with D possibly being TRBD2 (5 bases). Germline V CDR1 and CDR2: GTSNPN, SVGIG (reference sequence). V gave up 7 bases and J gave up 5 bases, with 14 bases separating them. The length of the CDR3 is 12 residues. The CDR3, as DNA: TGTGCCTATACGGGGATAGGGGAGACCCAGTACTTC. Protein sequence: CAYTGIGETQYF.

This clone was counted many times. Other nucleotide sequences from this sample produce the same CDR3. This chain uses TRBV7-9 with TRBJ2-5; 11 nucleotides match TRBD2. V trimming: 6 bases; J trimming: 5 bases; junction bases outside the gene matches: 8. CDR3 size: 15 residues. CDR1 and CDR2 from the germline V gene are SEHNR and FQNEAQ (reference sequence). Written as DNA, the CDR3 is TGTGCCAGCAGAACGACTAGCGGGGAGCCGGAGACCCAGTACTTC. Translated, it gives CASRTTSGEPETQYF.

This chain links TRBV29-1 with TRBJ1-1; TRBD1 is a possible D gene (6 bases). V lost 4 bases to trimming and J lost 4 bases, with 13 bases between them. Germline CDR1 is SQVTM and CDR2 is ANQGSEA. The CDR3 is 13 amino acids. The CDR3 is CSVGGAGGTEAFF. In DNA form, the CDR3 reads TGCAGCGTTGGGGGGGCCGGGGGCACTGAAGCTTTCTTT.

The sample holds one count of this clone. This rearrangement joins TRBV7-9 to TRBJ2-1, with D possibly being TRBD2 (7 bases). Trimming left V 8 bases short and J 8 bases short, with 16 bases between. CDR3 length: 13 amino acids. Germline values: CDR1 SEHNR, CDR2 FQNEAQ (reference sequence). The CDR3 is CASGRGGVHEQFF. The CDR3 nucleotides read TGTGCCAGCGGGAGGGGGGGCGTTCATGAGCAGTTCTTC. Supplemented by reference TRBV7-9 and TRBJ2-1, the full variable domain reads DTGVSQNPRHKITKRGQNVTFRCDPISEHNRLYWYRQTLGQGPEFLTYFQNEAQLEKSRLLSDRFSAERPKGSFSTLEIQRTEQGDSAMYLCASGRGGVHEQFFGPGTRLTVL.

The chain recombines TRBV10-3 with TRBJ2-3, with TRBD1 identical over 7 bases. V was clipped by 10 bases and J by 1 base; unmatched bases: 5. The CDR3 runs to 13 residues. Germline CDR1 ENHRY, CDR2 SYGVKD. The CDR3 region has the DNA TGTGCCACAACAGGGGAAGGCACAGATACGCAGTATTTT. Amino acids: CATTGEGTDTQYF.